The present TCR beta chain was sequenced within a study of blood T cell repertoires in COVID-19. Study summary: Samples came from the United States, Italy and Spain, spanning acute and convalescent COVID-19.

Sequencing was performed with immunoSEQ multiplex PCR; in TCRdb, only in-frame clones are kept and a portion is missing. The table includes some 45,000 clones, more than 75% detected once. The CDR3 is 11 amino acids. CDR1 is GTSNPN and CDR2 is SVGIG in the germline V gene (reference sequence). V dropped 7 bases and J dropped 6 bases, with 12 bases sitting between them. This sequence was found in a man between 65 and 80 years old with active or convalescent COVID-19. The V gene is TRBV30, the J gene TRBJ1-2; D gene uncertain. Material: peripheral blood. In DNA form, the CDR3 reads TGTGCCTCGAGCAGGTTGGATGGCTACACCTTC. This gives the protein CASSRLDGYTF. Supplemented by reference TRBV30 and TRBJ1-2, the full variable domain reads SQTIHQWPATLVQPVGSPLSLECTVEGTSNPNLYWYRQAAGRGLQLLFYSVGIGQISSEVPQNLSASRPQDRQFILSSKKLLLSDSGFYLCASSRLDGYTFGSGTRLTVV.